This T cell receptor (beta chain) is from a study of vaccination effects on CD4 cells after COVID-19. This clone was observed a few times. What it binds is not known. Investigators separated out CD4+ T cells once 9 to 11 days of culture had passed. The authors exchanged half the medium for IL-2 medium on days 3 and 7. With 6 bases clipped from V and 2 bases from J, the junction kept 2 bases outside the gene matches. This CDR3 region has 13 residues. From germline, CDR1 is MNHEY and CDR2 SVGAGI. Sequenced by immunoSEQ multiplex PCR; TCRdb stores in-frame clones only, minus some. The table includes 50,000 to 70,000 clones, under 85% detected once.

The TCR was taken from a human donor who had a prior SARS-CoV-2 infection. Sequences were derived from CD4+ T cells from PBMCs cultured without peptide, sampled before COVID-19 vaccination. The chain uses TRBV6-5 and TRBJ1-2, with 8 bases fitting TRBD1. The CDR3 sequence: CASSRTGNYGYTF. The DNA of the CDR3 is TGTGCCAGCAGCCGGACAGGGAACTATGGCTACACCTTC.